Listed here are 32 T cell receptor beta chains from one sample, sequenced in a study of PD-1 blockade in classical Hodgkin lymphoma. The table came from immunoSEQ multiplex PCR; TCRdb's copy has only in-frame clones and leaves some out. The sample includes nearly 50,000 clones, about 75% of them seen just once. As to time point: cycle 4 day 1 (C4D1), after more than five weeks of nivolumab. With no exception, relapse followed autologous stem cell transplantation in all patients, and brentuximab vedotin exposure varied. Sequenced here: peripheral blood mononuclear cells (PBMCs), sampled before the fourth cycle of nivolumab. Receptor source: a human donor with classical Hodgkin lymphoma.

The V call is TRBV7-9, the J call TRBJ2-1; 8 nucleotides align to TRBD2. The germline V gene has CDR1 SEHNR and CDR2 FQNEAQ (reference sequence). The CDR3 length is 18 residues. The V segment lost 0 bases and the J segment 10 bases; nucleotides outside the gene matches: 17. Here the CDR3 reads CASSLAVIAGGSPMEQFF. Here the CDR3 DNA reads TGTGCCAGCAGCTTAGCCGTTATCGCGGGAGGTTCCCCAATGGAGCAGTTCTTC.

This chain uses TRBV9 with TRBJ2-5, with 7 positions matching TRBD1. In germline, CDR1 is SGDLS, CDR2 YYNGEE. The CDR3 runs 13 residues. V dropped 7 bases and J dropped 2; count of bases not matched to a gene: 5. In DNA form, the CDR3 reads TGTGCCAGCTCCCGGGACAGTCAAGAGACCCAGTACTTC. Its translation: CASSRDSQETQYF. The full variable domain, in which reference TRBV9 and TRBJ2-5 provide the parts outside the CDR3, is DSGVTQTPKHLITATGQRVTLRCSPRSGDLSVYWYQQSLDQGLQFLIQYYNGEERAKGNILERFSAQQFPDLHSELNLSSLELGDSALYFCASSRDSQETQYFGPGTRLLVL.

V and J are TRBV6-6 and TRBJ1-1, with a weak D call TRBD1 (5 bases). Trimming left V 7 bases short and J 1 base short, with 16 bases between. The CDR3 has 15 residues. Looked up from germline, CDR1 is MNHNY and CDR2 is SVGAGI (reference sequence). DNA of the CDR3: TGTGCCAGCACCTACAGGCCAACAGCGAACACTGAAGCTTTCTTT. This gives the protein CASTYRPTANTEAFF.

This chain joins TRBV7-2 and TRBJ2-3, with TRBD2 matching over 7 bases. Germline V lookup: CDR1 SGHTA, CDR2 FQGNSA. CDR3 length: 17 residues. The J segment lost 2 bases and the V segment lost 0 bases, leaving 8 bases of the junction unmatched. In nucleotides, the CDR3 is TGTGCCAGCAGCTTAGCGCCGCATAGCGGGTACACAGATACGCAGTATTTT. It yields the protein CASSLAPHSGYTDTQYF.

This chain joins TRBV7-9 and TRBJ2-1; 8 bases agree with TRBD2. Germline V gene lookup returns CDR1 SEHNR and CDR2 FQNEAQ (reference sequence). V lost 1 base and J lost 7; bases outside the gene matches: 6. The CDR3 is 15 residues long. The CDR3 DNA is TGTGCCAGCAGCTTAGGGTCGGGACTAGGTAATGAGCAGTTCTTC. Its translation: CASSLGSGLGNEQFF.

This chain joins TRBV6-1 and TRBJ2-2; 10 nucleotides align to TRBD2. The ends lost 1 base at V and 3 bases at J; junction bases unmatched: 5. This CDR3 has 17 residues. Germline lookup yields CDR1 MNHNS and CDR2 SASEGT. The CDR3 DNA reads as TGTGCCAGCAGTGAAGGGTTGCTAGCGGGAGACACCGGGGAGCTGTTTTTT. Translating gives CASSEGLLAGDTGELFF.

This clone was observed once. The chain has TRBV6-5 and TRBJ1-2; D call uncertain. Trimming pared 0 bases from V and 4 bases from J, leaving 9 bases between. Looked up from germline, CDR1 is MNHEY and CDR2 is SVGAGI. The CDR3 is 14 residues long. CDR3 in DNA: TGTGCCAGCAGTTACTCGAGGGAAATCTATGGCTACACCTTC. Translation gives CASSYSREIYGYTF.

The chain combines TRBV11-2 with TRBJ2-7, with a weak D call TRBD2 (6 bases). Germline V lookup: CDR1 SGHAT, CDR2 FQNNGV. Trimming left V 1 base short and J 4 bases short, with 20 bases between. This CDR3 is 17 amino acids long. CDR3 bases: TGTGCCAGCAGCTTAGGCCTGTCGGCGGGATGGGAATACGAGCAGTACTTC. This translates into CASSLGLSAGWEYEQYF. Supplemented by reference TRBV11-2 and TRBJ2-7, the full variable domain reads EAGVAQSPRYKIIEKRQSVAFWCNPISGHATLYWYQQILGQGPKLLIQFQNNGVVDDSQLPKDRFSAERLKGVDSTLKIQPAKLEDSAVYLCASSLGLSAGWEYEQYFGPGTRLTVT.

This clone has ten or more counts. The rearrangement links TRBV7-9 to TRBJ2-7, with D maybe TRBD1 (5 bases). Per the germline V gene, CDR1 is SEHNR and CDR2 is FQNEAQ (reference sequence). This CDR3 contains 14 residues. V lost 4 bases and J lost 0, with 10 bases in between. CDR3 protein: CASSYTTVSYEQYF. The DNA for the CDR3 is TGTGCCAGCAGCTATACGACAGTCTCCTACGAGCAGTACTTC.

The rearrangement links TRBV11-3 to TRBJ2-3; no clear D. Germline loops: CDR1 SGHNT, CDR2 YENEEA. Trimming cost V 1 base and J 5 bases, with 4 bases left between them. The CDR3 has 12 amino acids. The CDR3 DNA sequence: TGTGCCAGCAGCTTAGGGGAAGATACGCAGTATTTT. It yields the protein CASSLGEDTQYF.

This sequence joins TRBV7-2 and TRBJ1-6; D not resolved. The CDR3 totals 14 residues. Trimming removed 3 bases at V and 0 bases at J, with 3 bases between. The germline CDR1 and CDR2 sequences are SGHTA and FQGNSA. This CDR3 is CASSFSSYNSPLHF. As DNA, the CDR3 is TGTGCCAGCAGCTTTAGCTCCTATAATTCACCCCTCCACTTT.

The chain joins TRBV2 to TRBJ1-3, with D possibly matching TRBD1 (6 bases). CDR1 and CDR2 (germline): SNHLY, FYNNEI. V lost 10 bases and J 2 bases, leaving 12 bases between the germline ends. The CDR3 contains 13 residues. CDR3 protein: CANHRDAGNTIYF. CDR3 bases: TGTGCCAACCACAGGGATGCTGGAAACACCATATATTTT.

This clone was counted a few times. Other nucleotide sequences in the sample specify the same CDR3. This chain links TRBV2 with TRBJ1-1; no firm D call. The CDR3 spans 11 residues. V lost 6 bases and J lost 2, with 4 bases in between. CDR1 SNHLY and CDR2 FYNNEI come from the germline V gene. The CDR3 region has the DNA TGTGCCAGCAGATTTAACACTGAAGCTTTCTTT. This encodes CASRFNTEAFF.

The chain combines TRBV6-1 with TRBJ2-7; a weak D match, TRBD1 (6 bases). Germline V gene data show CDR1 as MNHNS and CDR2 as SASEGT. Trimming removed 6 bases from V and 2 bases from J, with 11 bases in between. The CDR3 loop spans 13 amino acids. In DNA form, the CDR3 reads TGTGCCAGCAGCCACCAGGGGACCTACGAGCAGTACTTC. This gives the protein CASSHQGTYEQYF.

The chain joins TRBV25-1 to TRBJ1-4, with D perhaps matching TRBD1 (6 bases). The CDR3 runs 16 residues. Germline-derived CDR1 and CDR2 are MGHDK and SYGVNS. The V and J ends lost 7 bases and 4 bases respectively, with 19 bases between them. Here the CDR3 DNA reads TGTGCCAGCAAGGGGGACAAACACTCCGATAATGAAAAACTGTTTTTT. Translating it yields CASKGDKHSDNEKLFF. Full variable domain (missing parts from reference TRBV25-1 and TRBJ1-4): EADIYQTPRYLVIGTGKKITLECSQTMGHDKMYWYQQDPGMELHLIHYSYGVNSTEKGDLSSESTVSRIRTEHFPLTLESARPSHTSQYLCASKGDKHSDNEKLFFGSGTQLSVL.

This clone was observed a single time. The CDR3 sequence: CASSYLHTGELFF. CDR3 sequence (DNA): TGTGCCAGCAGTTACCTTCACACCGGGGAGCTGTTTTTT. The chain uses TRBV6-5 and TRBJ2-2; D call uncertain. Germline V gene lookup returns CDR1 MNHEY and CDR2 SVGAGI. Trimming stripped 2 bases from V and 3 bases from J, with 4 bases between. CDR3 length equals 13 residues.

The V call is TRBV19, the J call TRBJ2-5; no definite D call. Germline V gives CDR1 LNHDA, CDR2 SQIVND (reference sequence). The CDR3 spans 15 residues. Trimming cost V 3 bases and J 4 bases, with 15 bases left between them. The CDR3 is CASSIRRLVGETQYF. In DNA form, the CDR3 reads TGTGCCAGTAGTATTAGACGGTTGGTGGGAGAGACCCAGTACTTC.

The J gene is TRBJ1-5, the V gene TRBV28, with D possibly TRBD1 on 6 matching bases. The CDR3 sequence is 14 residues long. Looked up from germline, CDR1 is MDHEN and CDR2 is SYDVKM. Trimming took 3 bases from V and 6 from J, leaving 12 bases between them. In DNA, the CDR3 is TGTGCCAGCAGTTTCCATCAGGGGTCTCAGCCCCAGCATTTT. This translates into CASSFHQGSQPQHF.

The rearrangement uses TRBV9 and TRBJ2-5; TRBD2 matches 9 bases. The J call may not be correct, given that the DNA end is closer to TRBJ2-7. The CDR3 runs 16 residues. CDR1 and CDR2 (germline): SGDLS, YYNGEE. CDR3 sequence: CASSVALAGASYEQYF. The DNA of the CDR3 is TGTGCCAGCAGCGTAGCATTAGCGGGAGCCTCCTACGAGCAGTACTTC.

This chain uses TRBV19 with TRBJ1-5; D not resolved. Looked up from germline, CDR1 is LNHDA and CDR2 is SQIVND (reference sequence). This CDR3 contains 17 residues. Trimming stripped 0 bases from V and 3 bases from J, with 15 bases between. CDR3 nucleotides: TGTGCCAGTAGTATAGACTCGACACCTAGGGTCAATCAGCCCCAGCATTTT. The encoded protein is CASSIDSTPRVNQPQHF. Full variable domain (remainder filled in from reference TRBV19 and TRBJ1-5): DGGITQSPKYLFRKEGQNVTLSCEQNLNHDAMYWYRQDPGQGLRLIYYSQIVNDFQKGDIAEGYSVSREKKESFPLTVTSAQKNPTAFYLCASSIDSTPRVNQPQHFGDGTRLSIL.

The V call is TRBV5-1, the J call TRBJ2-2; tentative D call: TRBD1 (6 bases). This CDR3 has 16 amino acids. V lost 0 bases, J lost 0 bases, and 9 bases lay in between. The germline gives CDR1 SGHRS, CDR2 YFSETQ. The CDR3, as DNA: TGCGCCAGCAGCTTGGGTGGGGGCACGAACACCGGGGAGCTGTTTTTT. It specifies CASSLGGGTNTGELFF.

This chain connects TRBV19 to TRBJ1-2; D gene ambiguous. The V gene's germline CDR1 is LNHDA and CDR2 SQIVND (reference sequence). V was clipped by 1 base and J by 3 bases, with 12 bases between them. The length of the CDR3 is 15 residues. CDR3 in amino acids: CASSIVGRRDYGYTF. For the CDR3, the DNA is TGTGCCAGTAGTATAGTCGGCAGGAGGGACTATGGCTACACCTTC. Full variable domain (missing parts from reference TRBV19 and TRBJ1-2): DGGITQSPKYLFRKEGQNVTLSCEQNLNHDAMYWYRQDPGQGLRLIYYSQIVNDFQKGDIAEGYSVSREKKESFPLTVTSAQKNPTAFYLCASSIVGRRDYGYTFGSGTRLTVV.

The chain uses TRBV2 and TRBJ2-3, with TRBD2 matching 7 bases. This CDR3 comprises 16 residues. V lost 7 bases and J lost 0; bases outside the gene matches: 10. The germline V gene encodes CDR1 SNHLY and CDR2 FYNNEI. The DNA for the CDR3 is TGTGCCAGCACTAAGGACGCGGGAGTGAGCACAGATACGCAGTATTTT. Translated: CASTKDAGVSTDTQYF.

The chain carries TRBV11-2 and TRBJ2-7; 7 nucleotides align to TRBD1. V shed 6 bases and J 2 bases; nucleotides not matched to a gene: 7. Germline loops: CDR1 SGHAT, CDR2 FQNNGV. The CDR3 is made up of 14 amino acids. CDR3 region: CASSLQGSAYEQYF. DNA for the CDR3: TGTGCCAGCAGTTTACAGGGGTCGGCCTACGAGCAGTACTTC.

The J gene is TRBJ1-3, the V gene TRBV7-2; no clear D gene. CDR1 is SGHTA, CDR2 FQGNSA, per germline. With 1 base removed from V and 0 bases from J, the gap between germline ends came to 7 bases. The CDR3 spans 15 residues. In DNA, the CDR3 is TGTGCCAGCAGCTTAGGGGTACTCTCTGGAAACACCATATATTTT. Translation: CASSLGVLSGNTIYF.

The chain links TRBV27 to TRBJ2-1, with D possibly TRBD2 on 5 matching bases. The CDR3 runs 13 residues. The ends were cut back, 3 bases at V and 4 bases at J, with 7 bases in the middle. Germline lookup yields CDR1 MNHEY and CDR2 SMNVEV (reference sequence). The CDR3, as DNA: TGTGCCAGCAGTTTGACTACTTACAATGAGCAGTTCTTC. Translating gives CASSLTTYNEQFF.

The chain couples TRBV10-1 to TRBJ1-1; D uncertain. The V gene lost 6 bases and the J gene lost 0 bases, with 11 bases spanning the gap. Per germline, CDR1 WNHNN and CDR2 SYGVQD (reference sequence). The CDR3 extends over 14 amino acids. CDR3 loop: CASSPGRLNTEAFF. DNA of the CDR3: TGCGCCAGCAGCCCGGGCCGATTGAACACTGAAGCTTTCTTT.

V gene TRBV9 combines with J gene TRBJ2-5; D is perhaps TRBD1 (6 bases). The V gene lost 2 bases and the J gene lost 6 bases, with 11 bases spanning the gap. Germline loops: CDR1 SGDLS, CDR2 YYNGEE. There are 13 residues in the CDR3. Written as DNA, the CDR3 is TGTGCCAGCAGCGTGGACAGTCAACAGACCCAGTACTTC. Translation gives CASSVDSQQTQYF.

The chain links TRBV19 to TRBJ2-1; possibly TRBD1 for D (5 bases). Germline V lookup: CDR1 LNHDA, CDR2 SQIVND (reference sequence). This CDR3 region has 13 residues. With 4 bases removed from V and 7 bases from J, the gap between germline ends came to 11 bases. CDR3 nucleotide sequence: TGTGCCAGTAGTACCCCAGGGTTAAATGAGCAGTTCTTC. Protein product: CASSTPGLNEQFF.

The CDR3 bases are TGTGCCAGCAGCTTAAAAGGTCTCGGGGGCCGCAATCAGCCCCAGCATTTT. This codes for CASSLKGLGGRNQPQHF. This chain links TRBV7-2 with TRBJ1-5; perhaps TRBD1 as D (6 bases). V was pared by 2 bases and J by 2 bases, with 16 bases between. Looked up from germline, CDR1 is SGHTA and CDR2 is FQGNSA. The CDR3 has 17 amino acids.

This chain links TRBV6-5 with TRBJ2-2; 10 bases map to TRBD1. Germline V gene lookup returns CDR1 MNHEY and CDR2 SVGAGI. The CDR3 spans 15 residues. With 6 bases clipped from V and 6 bases from J, the junction kept 7 bases outside the gene matches. The CDR3 bases are TGTGCCAGCAGCCCCCGGGACAGGGGACCCGGGGAGCTGTTTTTT. This sequence encodes CASSPRDRGPGELFF.

This clone was picked up a small number of times. CDR3 sequence (DNA): TGCGCCAGCGCACGGCAACAGCGCGGAGATGAGCAGTTCTTC. Its translation is CASARQQRGDEQFF. The chain links TRBV5-1 to TRBJ2-1; D remains ambiguous. The CDR3 contains 14 residues. Trimming took 7 bases from V and 8 from J, leaving 19 bases between them. Germline V gene data show CDR1 as SGHRS and CDR2 as YFSETQ.